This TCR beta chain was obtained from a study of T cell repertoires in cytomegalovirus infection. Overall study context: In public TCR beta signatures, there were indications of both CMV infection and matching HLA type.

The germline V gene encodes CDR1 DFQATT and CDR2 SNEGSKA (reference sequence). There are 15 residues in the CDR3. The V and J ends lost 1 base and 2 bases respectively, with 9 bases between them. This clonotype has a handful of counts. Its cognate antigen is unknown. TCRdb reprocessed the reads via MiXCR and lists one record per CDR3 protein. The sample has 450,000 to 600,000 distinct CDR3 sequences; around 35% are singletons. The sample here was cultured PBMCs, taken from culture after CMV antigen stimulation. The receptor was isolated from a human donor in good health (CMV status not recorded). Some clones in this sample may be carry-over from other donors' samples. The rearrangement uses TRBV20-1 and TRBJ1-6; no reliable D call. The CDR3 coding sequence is TGCAGTGCTAGAGCAGCCGGGACCTATAATTCACCCCTCCACTTT. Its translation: CSARAAGTYNSPLHF.